The clone carrying this TCR beta chain was observed a single time. The sample is drawn from a study of blood T cell repertoires in COVID-19. Study-wide background: Acute-phase and convalescent COVID-19 samples originated in the United States, Italy and Spain. T cells, B-cell-depleted T cells, or PBMCs provided the cDNA or gDNA that served as material.

Germline CDR1 and CDR2: LGHDT and YNNKEL (reference sequence). There are 17 residues in the CDR3. V trimming: 1 base; J trimming: 3 bases; junction bases outside the gene matches: 8. The authors' processing: For nucleated cells, counts were estimated from reference gene primer amplification. Measured with immunoSEQ multiplex PCR; TCRdb has only the in-frame clones, and not every one. V, J and clone size are taken as reported in that table, and D and trimming were inferred from the DNA itself. The repertoire holds roughly 70,000 clones, 70% to 80% seen once, with around 15% in the top ten. The chain couples TRBV3-1 (or the pseudogene TRBV3-2) to TRBJ1-4, with TRBD1 matching 7 bases. Sample: peripheral blood. The sequence was obtained from a human donor in a cohort sampled during active COVID-19. CDR3 nucleotide sequence: TGTGCCAGCAGCCAAGTTAGACAGGGAGGTGCTAATGAAAAACTGTTTTTT. This translates into CASSQVRQGGANEKLFF.